This is a list of T cell receptor beta chains from one sample in a study of T-cell memory formation after mild COVID-19. TCRdb redid the calling of the 5' RACE reads with MiXCR, one entry per CDR3 protein. The sample shows about 410,000 distinct CDR3 sequences, around a quarter of them seen only once. The sequencing input was PBMCs or a T cell subset sorted from them (not recorded which). The source is an adult woman who had mild COVID-19 (a few samples of this study predate the infection). Cell type and time point are not known. Each CDR3 is given with its conserved first and last residue. The D gene is left open where the match is weak. The size field is filled for only some rows; it gives once, few, many or a size class.

J gene: TRBJ2-3
CDR3 length: 17
D gene: TRBD2
clone size: .
V gene: TRBV4-2
CDR3 protein: CASSAAEASGSTDTQYF
CDR3 DNA: TGTGCCAGCAGCGCCGCAGAAGCTAGCGGAAGCACAGATACGCAGTATTTT

J gene: TRBJ1-2
CDR3 length: 15
D gene: .
clone size: few
V gene: TRBV7-9
CDR3 protein: CASSLRDFGDYGYTF
CDR3 DNA: TGTGCCAGCAGCTTAAGGGACTTCGGGGACTATGGCTACACCTTC

J gene: TRBJ2-7
CDR3 length: 14
D gene: .
clone size: .
V gene: TRBV9
CDR3 protein: CASSVRGDAYEQYF
CDR3 DNA: TGTGCCAGCAGCGTACGAGGGGATGCCTACGAGCAGTACTTC

J gene: TRBJ2-3
CDR3 length: 13
D gene: .
clone size: once
V gene: TRBV15
CDR3 protein: CATKPSGTDTQYF
CDR3 DNA: TGTGCCACCAAGCCTAGCGGCACAGATACGCAGTATTTT

J gene: TRBJ2-7
CDR3 length: 20
D gene: .
clone size: few
V gene: TRBV28
CDR3 protein: CASSFGPGWRTGLSSYEQYF
CDR3 DNA: TGTGCCAGCAGTTTCGGACCTGGCTGGCGGACGGGGTTGTCGAGCTACGAGCAGTACTTC

J gene: TRBJ2-7
CDR3 length: 16
D gene: TRBD1
clone size: few
V gene: TRBV5-1
CDR3 protein: CASSFGATGAGYEQYF
CDR3 DNA: TGCGCCAGCAGCTTTGGGGCGACAGGGGCCGGGTACGAGCAGTACTTC

J gene: TRBJ1-1
CDR3 length: 14
D gene: TRBD1
clone size: .
V gene: TRBV29-1
CDR3 protein: CSVRTGRMNTEAFF
CDR3 DNA: TGCAGCGTGAGGACAGGACGGATGAACACTGAAGCTTTCTTT

J gene: TRBJ1-1
CDR3 length: 15
D gene: .
clone size: .
V gene: TRBV5-1
CDR3 protein: CASSLGTHQNTEAFF
CDR3 DNA: TGCGCCAGCAGCTTGGGGACACACCAGAACACTGAAGCTTTCTTT

J gene: TRBJ2-1
CDR3 length: 14
D gene: TRBD2
clone size: .
V gene: TRBV19
CDR3 protein: CASSISGGANEQFF
CDR3 DNA: TGTGCCAGTAGTATTAGCGGGGGGGCGAATGAGCAGTTCTTC

J gene: TRBJ2-7
CDR3 length: 16
D gene: TRBD1
clone size: .
V gene: TRBV5-1
CDR3 protein: CASARGGTGGVNEQYF
CDR3 DNA: TGCGCCAGCGCCCGGGGGGGGACAGGGGGCGTCAACGAGCAGTACTTC

J gene: TRBJ2-7
CDR3 length: 16
D gene: .
clone size: .
V gene: TRBV21-1
CDR3 protein: CASSNTRRGKLYEQYF
CDR3 DNA: TGTGCCAGCAGCAATACGCGCCGGGGGAAGCTGTACGAGCAGTACTTC

J gene: TRBJ2-7
CDR3 length: 12
D gene: .
clone size: .
V gene: TRBV7-9
CDR3 protein: CASSLGVHEQYF
CDR3 DNA: TGTGCCAGCAGCTTGGGGGTCCACGAGCAGTACTTC

J gene: TRBJ2-1
CDR3 length: 14
D gene: .
clone size: .
V gene: TRBV6-5
CDR3 protein: CASSQGHIANEQFF
CDR3 DNA: TGTGCCAGCAGCCAGGGACACATCGCCAATGAGCAGTTCTTC

J gene: TRBJ1-1
CDR3 length: 14
D gene: .
clone size: few
V gene: TRBV12-3/TRBV12-4
CDR3 protein: CASSISGLSAEAFF
CDR3 DNA: TGTGCCAGCAGCATATCAGGGTTATCGGCCGAAGCTTTCTTT

J gene: TRBJ2-7
CDR3 length: 11
D gene: .
clone size: .
V gene: TRBV4-1
CDR3 protein: CASSQEGEQYF
CDR3 DNA: TGCGCCAGCAGCCAAGAGGGCGAGCAGTACTTC